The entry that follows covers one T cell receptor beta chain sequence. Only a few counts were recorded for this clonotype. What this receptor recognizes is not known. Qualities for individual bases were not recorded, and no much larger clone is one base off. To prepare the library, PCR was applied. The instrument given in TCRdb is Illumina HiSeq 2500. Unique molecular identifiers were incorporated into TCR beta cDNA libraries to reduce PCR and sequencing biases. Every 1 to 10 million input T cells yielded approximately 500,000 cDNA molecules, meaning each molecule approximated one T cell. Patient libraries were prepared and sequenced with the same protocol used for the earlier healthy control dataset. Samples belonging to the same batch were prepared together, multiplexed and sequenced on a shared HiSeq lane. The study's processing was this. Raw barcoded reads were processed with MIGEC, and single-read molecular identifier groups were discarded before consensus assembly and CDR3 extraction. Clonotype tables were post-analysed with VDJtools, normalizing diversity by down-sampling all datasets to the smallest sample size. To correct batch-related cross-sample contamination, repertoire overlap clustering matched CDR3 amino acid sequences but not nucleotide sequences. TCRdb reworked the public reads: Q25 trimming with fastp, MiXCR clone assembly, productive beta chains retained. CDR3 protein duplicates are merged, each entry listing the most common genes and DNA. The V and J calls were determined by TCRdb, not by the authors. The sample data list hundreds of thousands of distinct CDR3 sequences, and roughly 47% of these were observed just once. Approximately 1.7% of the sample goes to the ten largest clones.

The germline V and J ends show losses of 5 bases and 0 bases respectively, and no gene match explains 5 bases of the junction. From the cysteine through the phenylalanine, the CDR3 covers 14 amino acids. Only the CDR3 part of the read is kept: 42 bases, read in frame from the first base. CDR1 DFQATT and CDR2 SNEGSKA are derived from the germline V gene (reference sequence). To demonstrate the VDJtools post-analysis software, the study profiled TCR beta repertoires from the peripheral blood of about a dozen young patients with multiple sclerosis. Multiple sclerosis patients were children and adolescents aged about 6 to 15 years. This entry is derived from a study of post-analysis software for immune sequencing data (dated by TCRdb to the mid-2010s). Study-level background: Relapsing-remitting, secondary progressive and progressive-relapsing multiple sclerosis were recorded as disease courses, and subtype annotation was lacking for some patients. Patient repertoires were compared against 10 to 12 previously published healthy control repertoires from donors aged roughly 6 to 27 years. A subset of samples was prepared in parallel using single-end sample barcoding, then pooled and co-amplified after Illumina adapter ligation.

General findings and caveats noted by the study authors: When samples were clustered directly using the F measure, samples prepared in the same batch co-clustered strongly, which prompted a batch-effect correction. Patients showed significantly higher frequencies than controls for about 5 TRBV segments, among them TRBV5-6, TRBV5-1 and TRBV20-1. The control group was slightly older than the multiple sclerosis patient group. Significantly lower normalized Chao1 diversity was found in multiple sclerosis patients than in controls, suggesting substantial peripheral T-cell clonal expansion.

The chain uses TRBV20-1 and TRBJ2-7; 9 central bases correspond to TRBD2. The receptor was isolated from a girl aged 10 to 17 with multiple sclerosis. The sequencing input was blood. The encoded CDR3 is CSAPRTSDSYEQYF. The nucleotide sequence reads TGCAGTGCTCCACGGACTAGCGACTCCTACGAGCAGTACTTC.